These T cell receptor beta chains were read from a single sample in a study of regulatory T cells in long-lasting Graves disease. A single record per CDR3 protein comes from TCRdb applying MiXCR to the multiplex PCR reads. The sample yields roughly 530,000 distinct CDR3 sequences, about 16% seen once. These same data were also listed under a study on T cells in Graves' hyperthyroidism and ophthalmopathy.

Sequenced here: peripheral blood mononuclear cells (PBMCs), sampled at new diagnosis, from a patient treated with antithyroid drugs. The receptor source for this set is a woman aged 35-65 years with Graves disease. CDR3s leave out the opening cysteine and the closing phenylalanine or tryptophan.

>TRBJ2-7|TRBV11-2
ASSQVAGQYEQY
>TRBJ2-1|TRBV10-3
AISESQNEQF
>TRBJ1-5|TRBV27
ASSFTGGNQPQH
>TRBJ2-1|TRBV6-2/TRBV6-3
ASSDSGVSNEQF
>TRBJ1-1|TRBV5-1
ASRPGGMFTNTEAS
>TRBJ2-6|TRBV2
ASSEALRGSSGANVLT
>TRBJ2-7|TRBV11-3
ASSYGTGPSYEQY
>TRBJ1-6|TRBV2
ASSVDRGGGSPLH
>TRBJ1-4|TRBV18
ASSPPGTDNEKLF
>TRBJ2-1|TRBV6-1
ASSEDSWPSRYNEQF
>TRBJ1-2|TRBV2
ASRGGQGSGYT
>TRBJ1-6|TRBV4-1
ASSHPRGGDPYNSPLH
>TRBJ1-1|TRBV28
ASSPGTGRTLMNTEAF
>-|TRBV6-1
ASSKGQGRETQY
>TRBJ1-1|TRBV3-1
ASSRAGGETEAF
>TRBJ2-1|TRBV30
ALRGGSYNEQF
>-|TRBV7-2
ASRRQTGMVAETQY
>TRBJ2-5|TRBV4-1
ASARAGETQY
>TRBJ1-3|TRBV5-1
ASSSDRNTIY
>TRBJ2-7|TRBV5-1
ASSTNRGPYEQY
>TRBJ1-1|TRBV6-9
ASSYEKGATEAF
>TRBJ1-2|TRBV10-3
AIRATGNYGYT
>TRBJ1-1|TRBV20-1
SASAGTGGPEAF
>TRBJ1-1|TRBV14
ASSQGRKLSTEAF
>TRBJ2-7|TRBV7-2
ASSPSWDRDSYEQY
>TRBJ1-5|TRBV4-1
ASSQPTETYSNQPQH
>TRBJ1-1|TRBV7-2
ASSLVGTPGGTEAF
>TRBJ1-5|TRBV2
ASTGTGVQPQH
>TRBJ2-5|TRBV18
ASSPSKTQY
>TRBJ1-2|TRBV3-1
ASSPLGTNANYGYT
>TRBJ1-6|TRBV20-1
SAREQGSPNSPLH
>TRBJ1-1|TRBV11-2
ASSSIRDRGGTEAF
>TRBJ2-7|TRBV5-1
ASSSLVSGQDEQY
>TRBJ2-5|TRBV20-1
SASGTGGPETQY
>TRBJ2-7|TRBV10-3
AINKQGTPSYEQY
>TRBJ1-2|TRBV3-1
ASSSRQASYGYT
>TRBJ2-7|TRBV7-4
ASSLVGADEQY
>TRBJ1-4|TRBV4-2
ASSEGDRNEKLF
>TRBJ2-5|TRBV20-1
SARGLAAQETQY
>TRBJ1-4|TRBV7-8
ASSEGRVLEKLF
>TRBJ1-1|TRBV20-1
SARTGTANIEAF
>TRBJ1-1|TRBV11-2
ASSTYGGPEAF
>TRBJ1-1|TRBV6-1
ASSEASGGASQAF
>TRBJ1-2|TRBV12-3/TRBV12-4
ASRARGGLSANYGYT
>TRBJ1-6|TRBV6-1
ASTHGAYNSPLH
>TRBJ2-3|TRBV7-9
ASSFGQGRTDTQY
>TRBJ1-1|TRBV11-3
ASSLNVGGSEAF
>TRBJ2-3|TRBV11-2
ASSLLGHSTDTQY
>TRBJ2-5|TRBV28
ASSLSAGGPPQETQY
>TRBJ2-5|TRBV6-5
ASSYGTGGFRETQY
>TRBJ2-1|TRBV19
ASRGGSRYYNEQFQTI
>TRBJ1-4|TRBV15
ATSTDRQTNEKLF
>TRBJ1-1|TRBV5-4
ASSKGQGNTEAF
>TRBJ1-1|TRBV30
AWSVKASTEAF
>TRBJ2-2|TRBV6-2/TRBV6-3
ASTQDRIPGELF
>TRBJ2-5|TRBV10-1
ASSETAQETQY
>TRBJ2-3|TRBV10-1
ASSESGTQY
>TRBJ2-5|TRBV29-1
SVVGHETQY
>TRBJ1-5|TRBV12-3/TRBV12-4
ASSLARTGNLNQPQH